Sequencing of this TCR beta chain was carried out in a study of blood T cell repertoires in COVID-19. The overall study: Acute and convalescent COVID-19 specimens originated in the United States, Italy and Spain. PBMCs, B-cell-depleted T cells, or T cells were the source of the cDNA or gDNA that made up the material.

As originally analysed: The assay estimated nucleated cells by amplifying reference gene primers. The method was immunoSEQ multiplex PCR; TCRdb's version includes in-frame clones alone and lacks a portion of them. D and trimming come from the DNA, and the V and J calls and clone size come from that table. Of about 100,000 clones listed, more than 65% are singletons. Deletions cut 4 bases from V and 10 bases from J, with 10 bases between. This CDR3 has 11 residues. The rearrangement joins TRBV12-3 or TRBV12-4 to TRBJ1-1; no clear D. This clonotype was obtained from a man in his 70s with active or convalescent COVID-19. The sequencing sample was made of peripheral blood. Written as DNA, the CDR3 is TGTGCCAGCAGTTATACGGGTACAGCTTTCTTT. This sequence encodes CASSYTGTAFF.